The source of this TCR beta chain is a study of blood T cell repertoires in COVID-19. Across the study: T cells, B-cell-depleted T cells, or PBMCs supplied cDNA or gDNA.

Losses at the gene ends were 6 bases for V and 15 bases for J; bases not matched to a gene: 21. The CDR3 has 16 amino acids. The V gene's germline CDR1 is MNHEY and CDR2 SMNVEV (reference sequence). Generated by immunoSEQ multiplex PCR, the TCRdb table keeps only in-frame clones and is missing some. In the table there are 95,000 to 100,000 clones, roughly 78% of which are singletons. This clone was found a few times. The sample consisted of peripheral blood. The chain joins TRBV27 to TRBJ2-2, with 8 bases fitting TRBD2. The origin of this receptor is a woman over 75 with active or convalescent COVID-19. CDR3 coding DNA: TGTGCCAGCAGCCCGGGTACTAGCGGTTTTTTGGTTAAGGTGTTTTTT. It encodes CASSPGTSGFLVKVFF.